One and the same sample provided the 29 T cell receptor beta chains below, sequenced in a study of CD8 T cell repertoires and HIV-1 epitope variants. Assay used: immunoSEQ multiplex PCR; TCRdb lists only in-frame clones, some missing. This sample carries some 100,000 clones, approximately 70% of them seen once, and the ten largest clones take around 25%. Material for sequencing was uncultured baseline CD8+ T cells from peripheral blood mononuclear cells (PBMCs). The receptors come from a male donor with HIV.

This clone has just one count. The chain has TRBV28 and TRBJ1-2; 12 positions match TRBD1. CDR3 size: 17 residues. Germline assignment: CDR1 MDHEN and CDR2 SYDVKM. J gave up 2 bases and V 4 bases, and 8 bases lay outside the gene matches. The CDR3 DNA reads TGTGCCAGCAGTTCCGGGACAGGGGGCGGTACGAACTATGGCTACACCTTC. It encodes CASSSGTGGGTNYGYTF.

The CDR3 DNA is TGCGCCTCCCGACAGGGAACGAACACCGGGGAGCTGTTTTTT. Its translation is CASRQGTNTGELFF. The chain joins TRBV5-1 to TRBJ2-2; 7 nucleotides line up with TRBD1. J gave up 0 bases and V 10 bases, and 6 bases lay outside the gene matches. The CDR3 covers 14 residues. Looked up from germline, CDR1 is SGHRS and CDR2 is YFSETQ.

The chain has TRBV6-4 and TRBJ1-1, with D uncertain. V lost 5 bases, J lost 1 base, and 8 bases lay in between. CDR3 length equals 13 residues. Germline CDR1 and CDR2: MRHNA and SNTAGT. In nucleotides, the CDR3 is TGTGCCAGCAGTACACAGCCGAACACTGAAGCTTTCTTT. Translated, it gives CASSTQPNTEAFF.

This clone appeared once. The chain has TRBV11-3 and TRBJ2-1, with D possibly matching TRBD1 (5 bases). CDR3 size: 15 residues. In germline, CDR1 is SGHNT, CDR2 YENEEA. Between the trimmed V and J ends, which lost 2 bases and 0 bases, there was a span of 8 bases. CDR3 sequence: CASSLNRFSYNEQFF. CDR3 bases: TGTGCCAGCAGCTTAAACAGGTTCTCCTACAATGAGCAGTTCTTC.

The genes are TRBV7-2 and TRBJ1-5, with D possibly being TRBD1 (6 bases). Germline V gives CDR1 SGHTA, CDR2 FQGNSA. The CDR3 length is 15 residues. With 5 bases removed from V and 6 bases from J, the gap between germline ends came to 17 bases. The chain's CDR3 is CASSLGGQGGQPQHF. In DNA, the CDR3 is TGTGCCAGCAGCCTTGGGGGGCAGGGAGGTCAGCCCCAGCATTTT.

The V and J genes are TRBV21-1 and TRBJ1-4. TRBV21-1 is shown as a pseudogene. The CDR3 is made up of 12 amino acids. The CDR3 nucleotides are TGTGCCAGCCCGTACCCGCAAAAAAAACTGTTTTTT. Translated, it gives CASPYPQKKLFF.

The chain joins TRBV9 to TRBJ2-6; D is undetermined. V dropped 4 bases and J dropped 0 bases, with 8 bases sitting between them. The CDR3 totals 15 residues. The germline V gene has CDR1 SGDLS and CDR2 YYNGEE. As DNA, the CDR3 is TGTGCCAGCAGCTACGGATTCTCTGGGGCCAACGTCCTGACTTTC. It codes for CASSYGFSGANVLTF.

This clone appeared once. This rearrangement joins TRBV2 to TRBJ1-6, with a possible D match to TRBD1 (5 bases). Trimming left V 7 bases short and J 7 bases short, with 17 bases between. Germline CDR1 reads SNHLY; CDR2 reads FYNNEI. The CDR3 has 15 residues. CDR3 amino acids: CASTPRGLTNSPLHF. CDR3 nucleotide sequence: TGTGCCAGCACCCCCCGGGGACTGACAAATTCACCCCTCCACTTT.

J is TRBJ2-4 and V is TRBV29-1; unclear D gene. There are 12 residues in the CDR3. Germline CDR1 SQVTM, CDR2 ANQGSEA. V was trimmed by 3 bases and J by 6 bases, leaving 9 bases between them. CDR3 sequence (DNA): TGCAGCGTTGACCCGGGTGTAAACATTCAGTACTTC. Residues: CSVDPGVNIQYF.

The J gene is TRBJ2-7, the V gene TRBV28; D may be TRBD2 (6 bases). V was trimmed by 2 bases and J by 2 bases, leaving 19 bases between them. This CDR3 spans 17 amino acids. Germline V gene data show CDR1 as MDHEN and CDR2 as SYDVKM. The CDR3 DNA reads TGTGCCAGCAGTTTACCCCCCAAGCGGGTTCCGACCTACGAGCAGTACTTC. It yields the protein CASSLPPKRVPTYEQYF. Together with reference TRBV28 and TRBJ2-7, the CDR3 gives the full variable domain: DVKVTQSSRYLVKRTGEKVFLECVQDMDHENMFWYRQDPGLGLRLIYFSYDVKMKEKGDIPEGYSVSREKKERFSLILESASTNQTSMYLCASSLPPKRVPTYEQYFGPGTRLTVT.

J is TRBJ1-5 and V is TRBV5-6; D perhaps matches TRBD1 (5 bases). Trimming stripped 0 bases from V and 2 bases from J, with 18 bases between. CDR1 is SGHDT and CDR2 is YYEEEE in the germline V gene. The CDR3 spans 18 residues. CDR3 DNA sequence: TGTGCCAGCAGCTTGGGTATTGGGGCTGGGATTGGCAATCAGCCCCAGCATTTT. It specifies CASSLGIGAGIGNQPQHF.

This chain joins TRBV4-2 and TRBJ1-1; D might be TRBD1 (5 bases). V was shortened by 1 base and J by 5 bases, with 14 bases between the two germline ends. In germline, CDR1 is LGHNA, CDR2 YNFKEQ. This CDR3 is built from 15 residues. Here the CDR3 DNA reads TGTGCCAGCAGCCAAGGGGGCTTGCTTATGACTGAAGCTTTCTTT. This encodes CASSQGGLLMTEAFF.

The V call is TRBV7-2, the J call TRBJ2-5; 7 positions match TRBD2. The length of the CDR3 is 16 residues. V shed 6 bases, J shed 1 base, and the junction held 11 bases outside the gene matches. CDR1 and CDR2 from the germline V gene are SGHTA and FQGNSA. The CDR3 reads CASSSSGVGRQETQYF. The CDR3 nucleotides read TGTGCCAGCAGTTCTAGCGGAGTGGGACGCCAAGAGACCCAGTACTTC.

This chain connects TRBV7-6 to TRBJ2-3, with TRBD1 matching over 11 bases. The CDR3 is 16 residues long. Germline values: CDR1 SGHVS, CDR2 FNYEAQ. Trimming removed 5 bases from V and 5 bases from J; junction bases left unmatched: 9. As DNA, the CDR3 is TGTGCCAGCAGCCCCTGGACAGGGGGCATTCAAGATACGCAGTATTTT. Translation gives CASSPWTGGIQDTQYF. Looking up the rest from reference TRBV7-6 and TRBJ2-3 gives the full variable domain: GAGVSQSPRYKVTKRGQDVALRCDPISGHVSLYWYRQALGQGPEFLTYFNYEAQQDKSGLPNDRFSAERPEGSISTLTIQRTEQRDSAMYRCASSPWTGGIQDTQYFGPGTRLTVL.

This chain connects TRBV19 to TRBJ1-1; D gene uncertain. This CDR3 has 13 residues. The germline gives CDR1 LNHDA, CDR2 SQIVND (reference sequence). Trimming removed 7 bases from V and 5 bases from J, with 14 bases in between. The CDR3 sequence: CASISLRRTEAFF. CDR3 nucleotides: TGTGCCAGTATCTCATTAAGGAGGACTGAAGCTTTCTTT. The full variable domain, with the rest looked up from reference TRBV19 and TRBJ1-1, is DGGITQSPKYLFRKEGQNVTLSCEQNLNHDAMYWYRQDPGQGLRLIYYSQIVNDFQKGDIAEGYSVSREKKESFPLTVTSAQKNPTAFYLCASISLRRTEAFFGQGTRLTVV.

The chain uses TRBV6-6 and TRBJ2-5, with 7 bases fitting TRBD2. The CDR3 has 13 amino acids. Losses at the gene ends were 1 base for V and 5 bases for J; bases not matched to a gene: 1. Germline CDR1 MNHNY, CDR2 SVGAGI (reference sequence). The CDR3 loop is CASSYWGGETQYF. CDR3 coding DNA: TGTGCCAGCAGTTACTGGGGGGGGGAGACCCAGTACTTC.

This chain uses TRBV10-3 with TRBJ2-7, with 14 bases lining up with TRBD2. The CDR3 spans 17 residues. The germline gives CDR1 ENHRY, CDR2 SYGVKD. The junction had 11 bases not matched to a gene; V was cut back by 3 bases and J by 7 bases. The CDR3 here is CAISERGLAGGYGEQYF. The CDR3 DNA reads TGTGCCATCAGTGAACGAGGACTAGCGGGGGGTTATGGAGAGCAGTACTTC.

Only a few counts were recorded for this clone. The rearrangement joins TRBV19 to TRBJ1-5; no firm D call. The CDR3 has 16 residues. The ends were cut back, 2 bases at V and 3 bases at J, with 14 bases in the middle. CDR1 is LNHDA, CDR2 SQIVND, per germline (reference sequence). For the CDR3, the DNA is TGTGCCAGTAGTATATTCACAGTAACCTTCAATCAGCCCCAGCATTTT. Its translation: CASSIFTVTFNQPQHF.

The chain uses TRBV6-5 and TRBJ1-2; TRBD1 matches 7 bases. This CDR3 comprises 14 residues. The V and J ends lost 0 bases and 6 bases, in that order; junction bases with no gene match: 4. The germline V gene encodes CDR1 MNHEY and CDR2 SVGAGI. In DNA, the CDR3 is TGTGCCAGCAGTTACTCAGGGGGCGCCGATGGCTACACCTTC. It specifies CASSYSGGADGYTF.

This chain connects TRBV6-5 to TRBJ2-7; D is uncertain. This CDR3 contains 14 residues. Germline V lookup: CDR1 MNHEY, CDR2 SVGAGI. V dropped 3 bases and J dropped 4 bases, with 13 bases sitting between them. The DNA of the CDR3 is TGTGCCAGCAGTTATGCTCCGAACGGGTACGAGCAGTACTTC. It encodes CASSYAPNGYEQYF.

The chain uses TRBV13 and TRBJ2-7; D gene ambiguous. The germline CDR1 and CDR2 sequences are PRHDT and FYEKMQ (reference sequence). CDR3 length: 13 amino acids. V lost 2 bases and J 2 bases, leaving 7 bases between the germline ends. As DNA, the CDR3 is TGTGCCAGCAGCTTAAGAAGCCCCTACGAGCAGTACTTC. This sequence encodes CASSLRSPYEQYF.

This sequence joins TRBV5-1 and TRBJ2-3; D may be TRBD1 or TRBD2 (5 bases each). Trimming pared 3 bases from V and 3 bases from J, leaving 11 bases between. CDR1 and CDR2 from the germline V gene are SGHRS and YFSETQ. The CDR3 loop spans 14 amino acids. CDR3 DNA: TGCGCCAGCAGCTCGGGGCCCTGGACAGATACGCAGTATTTT. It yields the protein CASSSGPWTDTQYF.

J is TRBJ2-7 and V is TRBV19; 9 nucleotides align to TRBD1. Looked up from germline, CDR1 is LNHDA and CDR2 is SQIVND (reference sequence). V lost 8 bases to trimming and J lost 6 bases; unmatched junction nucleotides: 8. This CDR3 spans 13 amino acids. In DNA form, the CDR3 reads TGTGCCAGTGCGGGACAGGGAGAATCCGAGCAGTACTTC. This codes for CASAGQGESEQYF.

The chain's CDR3 is CASSLLASGSYNEQFF. Here the CDR3 DNA reads TGTGCCAGCAGCTTGCTTGCTAGCGGGAGCTACAATGAGCAGTTCTTC. The chain employs TRBV5-5 and TRBJ2-1; the match to TRBD2 covers 10 bases. The V segment lost 1 base and the J segment 3 bases; nucleotides outside the gene matches: 4. The CDR3 extends over 16 amino acids. The germline CDR1 and CDR2 sequences are SGHKS and YYEKEE (reference sequence).

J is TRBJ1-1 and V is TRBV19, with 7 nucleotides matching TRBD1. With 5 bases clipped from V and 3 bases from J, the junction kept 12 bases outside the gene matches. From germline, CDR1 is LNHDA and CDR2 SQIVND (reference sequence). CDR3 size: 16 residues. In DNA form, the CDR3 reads TGTGCCAGTAGTGCCCCTTCACAGGGGATAGACACTGAAGCTTTCTTT. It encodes CASSAPSQGIDTEAFF.

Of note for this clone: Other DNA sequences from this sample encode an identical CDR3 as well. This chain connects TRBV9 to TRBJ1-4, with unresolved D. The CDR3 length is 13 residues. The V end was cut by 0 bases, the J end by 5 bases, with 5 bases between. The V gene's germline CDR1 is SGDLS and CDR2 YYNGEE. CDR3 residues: CASSVGGNEKLFF. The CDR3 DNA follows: TGTGCCAGCAGCGTAGGGGGAAATGAAAAACTGTTTTTT.

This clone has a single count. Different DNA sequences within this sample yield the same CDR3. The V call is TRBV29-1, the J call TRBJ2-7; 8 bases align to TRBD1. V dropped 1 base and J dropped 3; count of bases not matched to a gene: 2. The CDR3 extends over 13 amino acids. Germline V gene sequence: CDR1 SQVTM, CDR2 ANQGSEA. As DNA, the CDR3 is TGCAGCGTTGAAGGGACAGGGCTCTACGAGCAGTACTTC. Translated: CSVEGTGLYEQYF.

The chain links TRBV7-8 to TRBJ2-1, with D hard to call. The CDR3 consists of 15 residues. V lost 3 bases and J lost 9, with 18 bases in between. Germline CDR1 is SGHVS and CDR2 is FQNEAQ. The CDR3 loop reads CASSFPWAGPIEQFF. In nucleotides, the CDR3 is TGTGCCAGCAGCTTTCCCTGGGCCGGGCCCATTGAGCAGTTCTTC.

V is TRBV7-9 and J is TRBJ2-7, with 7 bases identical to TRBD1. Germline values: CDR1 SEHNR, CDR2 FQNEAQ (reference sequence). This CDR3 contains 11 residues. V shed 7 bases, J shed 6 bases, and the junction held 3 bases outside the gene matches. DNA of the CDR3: TGTGCCAGCATGACAGGGAGCGAGCAGTACTTC. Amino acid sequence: CASMTGSEQYF.